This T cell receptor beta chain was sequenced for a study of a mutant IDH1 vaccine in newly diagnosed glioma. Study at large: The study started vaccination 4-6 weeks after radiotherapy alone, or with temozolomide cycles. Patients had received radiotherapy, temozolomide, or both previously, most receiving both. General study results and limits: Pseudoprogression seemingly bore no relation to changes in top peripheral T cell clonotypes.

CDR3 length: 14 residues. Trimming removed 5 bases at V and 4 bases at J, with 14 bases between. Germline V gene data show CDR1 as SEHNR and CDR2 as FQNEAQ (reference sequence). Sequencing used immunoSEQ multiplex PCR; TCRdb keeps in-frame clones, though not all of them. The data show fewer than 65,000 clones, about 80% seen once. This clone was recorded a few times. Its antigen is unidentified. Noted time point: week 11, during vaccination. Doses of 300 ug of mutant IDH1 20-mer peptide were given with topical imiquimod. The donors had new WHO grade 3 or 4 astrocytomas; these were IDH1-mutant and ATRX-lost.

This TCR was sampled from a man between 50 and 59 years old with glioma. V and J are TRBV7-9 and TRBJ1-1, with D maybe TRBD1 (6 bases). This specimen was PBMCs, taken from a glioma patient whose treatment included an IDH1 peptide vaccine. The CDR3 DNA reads TGTGCCAGCAGCCTCCGGACAGTGGGCACTGAAGCTTTCTTT. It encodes CASSLRTVGTEAFF.